This T cell receptor (beta chain) came from a study of shared clonotypes between healthy human individuals. General study points: It was expected that sequencing depth would affect clonotype sharing among donors.

This table comes from immunoSEQ multiplex PCR, and its TCRdb copy is limited to in-frame clones, with some not included. The sample consists of 1.5 million to 1.9 million clones, around 98% of them appearing once. Recent acute infections and vaccinations were absent in the healthy HIV-negative adult donors. A remark on this clone: As yet, its antigen is unknown.

Deletions cut 3 bases from V and 6 bases from J, with 10 bases between. CDR1 is SEHNR, CDR2 FQNEAQ, per germline (reference sequence). This CDR3 has 13 amino acids. The TCR originated in a man younger than 40 in good health. Sequencing input: naive CD4+ T cells sorted from blood. Noted subset: CD45RA+ positively selected. J is TRBJ2-3 and V is TRBV7-9; D is possibly TRBD2 (5 bases). CDR3 sequence reads: CASSLSWEDTQYF. The CDR3 DNA follows: TGTGCCAGCAGCTTGTCGTGGGAGGATACGCAGTATTTT.